This TCR beta chain comes out of a study of T cell repertoires in cytomegalovirus infection. As for the study in general: Indicated by public TCR beta signatures were CMV infection and matching HLA type.

TCRdb used MiXCR to reprocess the reads, holding one entry per CDR3 protein. The sample yields 45,000 to 75,000 distinct CDR3 sequences, 25% to 40% seen once. To note about this clonotype: Antigen: not known.

Findings and limits, study-wide: Clonotypes of TCR beta that were HLA-C-restricted and CMV-specific dominated the ex vivo response. The cumulative frequency of public TCR beta families identified carriers of CMV plus the relevant HLA.

The V and J ends lost 6 bases and 3 bases respectively, with 9 bases between them. CDR1 and CDR2 from the germline V gene are MNHEY and SVGEGT. The CDR3 runs to 13 residues. V and J are TRBV6-2 or TRBV6-3 and TRBJ1-5, with D perhaps TRBD1 (6 bases). Material: PBMCs, sequenced either directly or after in vitro stimulation (not recorded which). The TCR comes from a human donor in good health (CMV status not recorded). Some clones in this sample may be carry-over from other donors' samples. The CDR3 reads CASSRTDNQPQHF. Written as DNA, the CDR3 is TGTGCCAGCAGCCGGACAGACAATCAGCCCCAGCATTTT.